This T cell receptor (beta chain) was obtained from a study of identical twins. MiXCR was run by TCRdb on the 5' RACE reads, yielding one entry per CDR3 protein. The data show about 690,000 distinct CDR3 sequences, 5.5% to 7.5% seen once. CDR3 size: 15 residues. Looked up from germline, CDR1 is KGHSH and CDR2 is LQKENI. V was shortened by 0 bases and J by 3 bases, with 9 bases between the two germline ends. This clonotype was counted many times. Sequenced: naive T cells sorted from blood. The genes are TRBV18 and TRBJ2-1, with D hard to call. The TCR originated in a man aged 18 to 29 in good health. The DNA for the CDR3 is TGTGCCAGCTCACCACCGCGGATGGACTACAATGAGCAGTTCTTC. Encoded protein: CASSPPRMDYNEQFF.